This passage covers 2 T cell receptor beta chains from one sample sequenced in a study of blood T cell repertoires in COVID-19. The table came from immunoSEQ multiplex PCR; TCRdb's copy has only in-frame clones and leaves some out. The sample carries tens of thousands of clones, 81% recorded once. Sample: peripheral blood. These TCRs come from a woman in her 70s with acute or convalescent COVID-19.

This clone was recorded once. The rearrangement joins TRBV19 to TRBJ1-1; 10 positions agree with TRBD1. Trimming took 7 bases from V and 5 from J; bases not matched to a gene: 10. CDR1 and CDR2 from the germline V gene are LNHDA and SQIVND (reference sequence). The CDR3 runs 15 residues. The CDR3 loop reads CASIQAGQGKTEAFF. The DNA of the CDR3 is TGTGCCAGTATTCAAGCGGGACAGGGGAAGACTGAAGCTTTCTTT.

The chain has TRBV7-2 and TRBJ2-5; D possibly corresponds to TRBD2 (5 bases). The CDR3 has 14 amino acids. Germline V gene sequence: CDR1 SGHTA, CDR2 FQGNSA. With 10 bases removed from V and 7 bases from J, the gap between germline ends came to 22 bases. As DNA, the CDR3 is TGTGCCAACCCGCCCGCCGGGAACTCTGGGACCCAGTACTTC. This gives the protein CANPPAGNSGTQYF.